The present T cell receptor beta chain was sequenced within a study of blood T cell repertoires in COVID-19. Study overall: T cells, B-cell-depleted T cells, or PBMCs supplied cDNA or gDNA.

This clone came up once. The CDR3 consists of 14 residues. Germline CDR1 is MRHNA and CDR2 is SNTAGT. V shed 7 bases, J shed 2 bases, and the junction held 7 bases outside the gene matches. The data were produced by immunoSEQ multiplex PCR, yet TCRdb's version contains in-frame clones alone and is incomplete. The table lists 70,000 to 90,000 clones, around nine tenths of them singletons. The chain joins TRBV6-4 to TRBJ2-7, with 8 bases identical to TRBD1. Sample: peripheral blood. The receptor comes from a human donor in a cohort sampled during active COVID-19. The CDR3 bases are TGTGCCAGCATCCCACGGACAGGGCCCTACGAGCAGTACTTC. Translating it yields CASIPRTGPYEQYF.